The 24 T cell receptor beta chains below were found in one sample sequenced in a study of PD-1 blockade in classical Hodgkin lymphoma. Exposure to brentuximab vedotin varied, and each patient had relapsed following autologous stem cell transplantation. Assay: immunoSEQ multiplex PCR; the TCRdb copy retains only in-frame clones and omits some. Among about 94,000 clones listed, 89% were seen once. This specimen consisted of peripheral blood mononuclear cells (PBMCs), obtained before the second cycle of nivolumab. These receptors all stem from a human donor with classical Hodgkin lymphoma.

The rearrangement uses TRBV6-5 and TRBJ2-3, with D perhaps TRBD1 or TRBD2 (5 bases each). Looked up from germline, CDR1 is MNHEY and CDR2 is SVGAGI. The CDR3 has 16 residues. Between the trimmed V and J ends, which lost 0 bases and 6 bases, there was a span of 16 bases. The CDR3 DNA reads TGTGCCAGCAGTTACTCGAGTGGGACGCACACCGATACGCAGTATTTT. This translates into CASSYSSGTHTDTQYF.

The chain combines TRBV5-8 with TRBJ2-7, with a tentative D call TRBD2 (6 bases). The CDR3 is 11 residues long. From germline, CDR1 is SGHTS and CDR2 YDEGEE. V was shortened by 7 bases and J by 9 bases, with 14 bases between the two germline ends. CDR3 amino acids: CASRDLSRQYF. The CDR3 region has the DNA TGTGCCAGCCGGGACTTATCGCGGCAGTACTTC.

The chain employs TRBV7-9 and TRBJ1-5; D perhaps matches TRBD1 (5 bases). This CDR3 region has 17 residues. Germline V gives CDR1 SEHNR, CDR2 FQNEAQ (reference sequence). V shed 1 base and J shed 1 base, with 14 bases lying between them. The CDR3 loop reads CASSLGGGIGSNQPQHF. For the CDR3, the DNA is TGTGCCAGCAGCTTAGGTGGGGGAATCGGAAGCAATCAGCCCCAGCATTTT.

The chain employs TRBV5-1 and TRBJ2-6; 10 nucleotides match TRBD2. The V gene's germline CDR1 is SGHRS and CDR2 YFSETQ. Trimming at V came to 5 bases and at J to 0 bases, leaving 17 bases not matched to a gene. This CDR3 is built from 21 residues. CDR3 sequence: CASRYSLAGAQTGSGANVLTF. The CDR3 region has the DNA TGCGCCAGCAGATATAGCCTAGCGGGAGCTCAGACGGGCTCTGGGGCCAACGTCCTGACTTTC.

This chain connects TRBV10-3 to TRBJ2-1; D remains unclear. V lost 3 bases and J 9 bases, leaving 9 bases between the germline ends. Germline V gives CDR1 ENHRY, CDR2 SYGVKD. This CDR3 is built from 12 residues. The CDR3 sequence: CAISDPGGEQFF. The CDR3 DNA is TGTGCCATCAGTGACCCGGGCGGTGAGCAGTTCTTC.

The rearrangement uses TRBV11-2 and TRBJ2-7, with D unclear. V was clipped by 0 bases and J by 5 bases, with 5 bases between them. The CDR3 totals 12 residues. Germline values: CDR1 SGHAT, CDR2 FQNNGV. The chain's CDR3 is CASSLDSHEQYF. CDR3 DNA sequence: TGTGCCAGCAGCTTAGATTCGCACGAGCAGTACTTC.

The chain couples TRBV7-9 to TRBJ2-6; D unresolved. The ends were cut back, 6 bases at V and 4 bases at J, with 7 bases in the middle. Germline V CDR1 and CDR2: SEHNR, FQNEAQ (reference sequence). The CDR3 has 13 amino acids. CDR3 coding DNA: TGTGCCAGCAGAAGTCCAGGGGCCAACGTCCTGACTTTC. It codes for CASRSPGANVLTF.

The CDR3 is CASGTSSYEQYF. CDR3 nucleotides: TGTGCCAGCGGAACCAGCTCCTACGAGCAGTACTTC. The rearrangement links TRBV2 to TRBJ2-7; D unresolved. Germline-derived CDR1 and CDR2 are SNHLY and FYNNEI. Trimming took 8 bases from V and 0 from J, leaving 8 bases between them. The CDR3 runs 12 residues.

The chain employs TRBV2 and TRBJ2-1, with D possibly matching TRBD2 (6 bases). V lost 2 bases, J lost 9 bases, and 14 bases lay in between. This CDR3 spans 14 amino acids. The germline gives CDR1 SNHLY, CDR2 FYNNEI. The CDR3 spells CASSELAMGGEQFF. The CDR3 bases are TGTGCCAGCAGTGAACTAGCGATGGGTGGTGAGCAGTTCTTC. Complete variable domain (other parts from reference TRBV2 and TRBJ2-1): EPEVTQTPSHQVTQMGQEVILRCVPISNHLYFYWYRQILGQKVEFLVSFYNNEISEKSEIFDDQFSVERPDGSNFTLKIRSTKLEDSAMYFCASSELAMGGEQFFGPGTRLTVL.

This clone occurred once. The chain couples TRBV2 to TRBJ2-3; D not resolved. CDR3 length equals 18 residues. Between the trimmed V and J ends, which lost 0 bases and 1 base, there was a span of 17 bases. Germline lookup yields CDR1 SNHLY and CDR2 FYNNEI. DNA of the CDR3: TGTGCCAGCAGTGAAGCCCATCCCCCCCAGACTGGCACAGATACGCAGTATTTT. Translation: CASSEAHPPQTGTDTQYF.

This clone was observed once. The chain has TRBV5-1 and TRBJ2-1; 10 nucleotides agree with TRBD2. CDR1 and CDR2 (germline): SGHRS, YFSETQ. This CDR3 comprises 17 residues. V lost 0 bases, J lost 2 bases, and 5 bases stayed unmatched. CDR3 sequence: CASSLGLAGATYNEQFF. The CDR3 DNA reads TGCGCCAGCAGCTTGGGGCTAGCGGGAGCCACCTACAATGAGCAGTTCTTC. The full variable domain, completed using reference TRBV5-1 and TRBJ2-1, is KAGVTQTPRYLIKTRGQQVTLSCSPISGHRSVSWYQQTPGQGLQFLFEYFSETQRNKGNFPGRFSGRQFSNSRSEMNVSTLELGDSALYLCASSLGLAGATYNEQFFGPGTRLTVL.

This chain connects TRBV7-9 to TRBJ1-1; D is possibly TRBD1 (6 bases). This CDR3 contains 13 residues. Germline values: CDR1 SEHNR, CDR2 FQNEAQ (reference sequence). The V and J ends lost 3 bases and 4 bases respectively, with 9 bases between them. This CDR3 reads CASSFPGVTEAFF. DNA of the CDR3: TGTGCCAGCAGCTTCCCAGGGGTCACTGAAGCTTTCTTT.

This clone showed up just a few times. The rearrangement uses TRBV5-6 and TRBJ2-7, with unresolved D. Trimming pared 2 bases from V and 1 base from J, leaving 7 bases between. The CDR3 sequence is 13 residues long. The germline CDR1 and CDR2 sequences are SGHDT and YYEEEE. The CDR3 DNA follows: TGTGCCAGCAGCTTTGTCATTTCCTACGAGCAGTACTTC. It specifies CASSFVISYEQYF.

The gene calls are TRBV7-3 and TRBJ2-7; a possible D gene is TRBD2 (6 bases). Germline V lookup: CDR1 SGHTA, CDR2 FQGTGA. V was cut by 2 bases and J by 5 bases, with 16 bases left in between. The CDR3 is made up of 15 amino acids. The CDR3 sequence is CASSLETGVPHEQYF. CDR3 in DNA: TGTGCCAGCAGCTTAGAAACGGGAGTTCCCCACGAGCAGTACTTC. Together with reference TRBV7-3 and TRBJ2-7, the CDR3 gives the full variable domain: GAGVSQTPSNKVTEKGKYVELRCDPISGHTALYWYRQSLGQGPEFLIYFQGTGAADDSGLPNDRFFAVRPEGSVSTLKIQRTERGDSAVYLCASSLETGVPHEQYFGPGTRLTVT.

The V call is TRBV4-1, the J call TRBJ1-5; D gene uncertain. The CDR3 consists of 13 residues. V was trimmed by 0 bases and J by 4 bases, leaving 4 bases between them. CDR1 is MGHRA, CDR2 YSYEKL, per germline. The CDR3: CASSQDPNQPQHF. As DNA, the CDR3 is TGCGCCAGCAGCCAAGATCCTAATCAGCCCCAGCATTTT.

This clone was seen a few times. The CDR3 region has the DNA TGTGCCAGCAGTCAATCACTCGGGGGACACACCATATATTTT. Translated, it gives CASSQSLGGHTIYF. The V call is TRBV6-6, the J call TRBJ1-3; TRBD1 might be the D (5 bases). There are 14 residues in the CDR3. The ends were cut back, 5 bases at V and 8 bases at J, with 16 bases in the middle. Per germline, CDR1 MNHNY and CDR2 SVGAGI (reference sequence).

V usage is TRBV11-2 and J usage is TRBJ2-3; 12 bases map to TRBD2. Germline CDR1 is SGHAT and CDR2 is FQNNGV. Trimming at V came to 3 bases and at J to 1 base, leaving 8 bases not matched to a gene. The CDR3 covers 18 residues. The CDR3 nucleotides read TGTGCCAGCAGCTTCGCCCTAGCGGGGGGGCCTGGCACAGATACGCAGTATTTT. Protein sequence: CASSFALAGGPGTDTQYF. Together with reference TRBV11-2 and TRBJ2-3, the CDR3 gives the full variable domain: EAGVAQSPRYKIIEKRQSVAFWCNPISGHATLYWYQQILGQGPKLLIQFQNNGVVDDSQLPKDRFSAERLKGVDSTLKIQPAKLEDSAVYLCASSFALAGGPGTDTQYFGPGTRLTVL.

The rearrangement joins TRBV19 to TRBJ1-2; the D gene is possibly TRBD1 (5 bases). V gave up 7 bases and J gave up 0 bases, with 12 bases separating them. The length of the CDR3 is 14 residues. Germline-derived CDR1 and CDR2 are LNHDA and SQIVND (reference sequence). This CDR3 reads CASMGEVPNYGYTF. As DNA, the CDR3 is TGTGCCAGTATGGGGGAAGTACCTAACTATGGCTACACCTTC.

This chain connects TRBV7-6 to TRBJ2-5; D not certain. Trimming removed 1 base from V and 4 bases from J, with 13 bases in between. The CDR3 runs to 15 residues. CDR1 and CDR2 from the germline V gene are SGHVS and FNYEAQ. CDR3 bases: TGTGCCAGCAGCTTAGAAGTTCAACCCCGAGAGACCCAGTACTTC. Translation: CASSLEVQPRETQYF.

The DNA of the CDR3 is TGTGCCATCAGTGAGCGGGGGAGCACAGATACGCAGTATTTT. Protein sequence: CAISERGSTDTQYF. This chain connects TRBV10-3 to TRBJ2-3, with a possible D match to TRBD2 (6 bases). Trimming cost V 2 bases and J 0 bases, with 6 bases left between them. In germline, CDR1 is ENHRY, CDR2 SYGVKD. This CDR3 region has 14 residues.

As to this clone: At one of its ends the junction is not consistent with the germline gene, which may arise from a read error. The rearrangement links TRBV7-9 to TRBJ2-5, with TRBD1 as a possible D gene (6 bases). This CDR3 spans 18 amino acids. Germline lookup yields CDR1 SEHNR and CDR2 FQNEAQ (reference sequence). CDR3 DNA sequence: TGTGCCAGCAGCTTAAGGGGGTCCCAACGCCAATTACAAGAGACCCGGTACTTC. Translation gives CASSLRGSQRQLQETRYF. The full variable domain, with the rest looked up from reference TRBV7-9 and TRBJ2-5, is DTGVSQNPRHKITKRGQNVTFRCDPISEHNRLYWYRQTLGQGPEFLTYFQNEAQLEKSRLLSDRFSAERPKGSFSTLEIQRTEQGDSAMYLCASSLRGSQRQLQETRYFGPGTRLLVL.

The chain recombines TRBV29-1 with TRBJ2-7; TRBD2 agrees at 8 bases. The length of the CDR3 is 11 residues. Germline V gene sequence: CDR1 SQVTM, CDR2 ANQGSEA. V lost 6 bases, J lost 5 bases, and 3 bases stayed unmatched. The CDR3 here is CSVSSGDEQYF. In DNA, the CDR3 is TGCAGCGTGAGTAGCGGGGACGAGCAGTACTTC.

This chain uses TRBV11-2 with TRBJ1-5, with 8 bases lining up with TRBD1. V was clipped by 0 bases and J by 3 bases; unmatched bases: 7. CDR3 length equals 17 residues. The germline gives CDR1 SGHAT, CDR2 FQNNGV. The CDR3 region is CASSLDEQGAPNQPQHF. The CDR3 DNA reads as TGTGCCAGCAGCTTAGATGAGCAGGGGGCCCCCAATCAGCCCCAGCATTTT.

This clone was counted once. The chain recombines TRBV4-1 with TRBJ1-2; D possibly corresponds to TRBD1 (5 bases). Trimming took off 1 base at V and 5 bases at J, with 23 bases between the two ends. Germline CDR1 is MGHRA and CDR2 is YSYEKL. The CDR3 extends over 18 amino acids. This chain's CDR3 is CASSQAEGRLPLTYGYTF. The CDR3, as DNA: TGCGCCAGCAGCCAAGCGGAGGGGCGCTTACCTTTAACATATGGCTACACCTTC.